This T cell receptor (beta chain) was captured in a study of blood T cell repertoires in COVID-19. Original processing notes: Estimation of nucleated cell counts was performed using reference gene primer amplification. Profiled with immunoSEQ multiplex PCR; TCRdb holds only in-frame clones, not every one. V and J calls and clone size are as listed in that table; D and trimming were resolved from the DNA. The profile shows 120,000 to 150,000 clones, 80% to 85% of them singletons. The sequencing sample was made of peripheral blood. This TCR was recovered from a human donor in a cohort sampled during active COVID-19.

The CDR3 DNA follows: TGCGCCAGCAGCCGAGGGGGCCCCTCGTTGGAGAATTCACCCCTCCACTTT. This sequence encodes CASSRGGPSLENSPLHF. The V and J genes are TRBV5-1 and TRBJ1-6; 7 positions match TRBD1. The CDR3 contains 17 residues. Germline V gives CDR1 SGHRS, CDR2 YFSETQ. V shed 4 bases and J 7 bases; nucleotides not matched to a gene: 14. The variable domain in full, with the rest retrieved from reference TRBV5-1 and TRBJ1-6, is KAGVTQTPRYLIKTRGQQVTLSCSPISGHRSVSWYQQTPGQGLQFLFEYFSETQRNKGNFPGRFSGRQFSNSRSEMNVSTLELGDSALYLCASSRGGPSLENSPLHFGNGTRLTVT.